A selection of T cell receptor beta chains follows, all from one sample in a study of Graves' ophthalmopathy and Graves' hyperthyroidism. TCRdb processed the multiplex PCR reads anew with MiXCR; each CDR3 protein has one entry. This table holds a few hundred thousand distinct CDR3 sequences, about 40% found once. The sequencing input was peripheral blood or thyroid tissue (not recorded which). The source is an adult man with Graves' hyperthyroidism. The CDR3 runs from the conserved cysteine through the conserved F or W. A D gene is named only where the DNA matches it firmly. Not every row has a clone size; where given, it reads once, few, many or a size class.

>-|TRBV25-1|TRBJ1-5|many
TGTGCCAGCAGTGATCGGCGGAGCAATCAGCCCCAGCATTTT
CASSDRRSNQPQHF
>-|TRBV2|TRBJ1-2|-
TGTGCCAGCAGTGATCTAGTCGGGGGGGTAAACTATGGCTACACCTTC
CASSDLVGGVNYGYTF
>-|TRBV6-5|TRBJ1-6|many
TGTGCCAGCAGTCCCCAGCACGTGGGAGGTTCACCCCTCCACTTT
CASSPQHVGGSPLHF
>-|TRBV27|TRBJ2-5|-
TGTGCCAGCAGTTTATACAGGGCGGGAGAGACCCAGTACTTC
CASSLYRAGETQYF
>TRBD1|TRBV20-1|TRBJ1-5|-
TGCAGTGCTAGAGATCGTCCGGGACAGGGGATTCGACAGCCCCAGCATTTT
CSARDRPGQGIRQPQHF
>-|TRBV7-8|TRBJ2-1|-
TGTGCCAGCAGCTTAAATGGGGGGCTCTACAATGAGCAGTTCTTC
CASSLNGGLYNEQFF
>-|TRBV9|TRBJ2-7|many
TGTGCCAGCAGCGTAGAAGGCAGGGGGGACGAGCAGTACTTC
CASSVEGRGDEQYF
>TRBD2|TRBV29-1|TRBJ2-7|many
TGCAGCGTGGGGAGCGGGAGAGATCACCACGAGCAGTACTTC
CSVGSGRDHHEQYF
>-|TRBV2|TRBJ2-5|many
TGTGCCAGCAGTGAAGATATCAGAGAGACCCAGTACTTC
CASSEDIRETQYF
>TRBD1|TRBV29-1|TRBJ1-1|many
TGCAGCGTTATTAAGGGGGCGCGAGCCGAAGCTTTCTTT
CSVIKGARAEAFF
>TRBD1|TRBV5-4|TRBJ1-2|many
TGTGCCAGCAGAGTACAGGGGACTAACTATGGCTACACCTTC
CASRVQGTNYGYTF
>-|TRBV25-1|TRBJ1-3|many
TGTGCCAGCAGTGAATGGGGGGGCTCTGGAAACACCATATATTTT
CASSEWGGSGNTIYF
>-|TRBV29-1|TRBJ1-5|-
TGCAGCCAAGGGGAGGGTATGGGTCAGCCCCAGCATTTT
CSQGEGMGQPQHF
>-|TRBV12-3/TRBV12-4|TRBJ1-1|once
TGTGCCAGCATTCCGGGACACATGAACACTGAAGCTTTCTTT
CASIPGHMNTEAFF
>-|TRBV30|TRBJ2-6|-
TGTGCCTGGAGTGTACCCGTCCCCCTGGGGGCCAACGTCCTGACTTTC
CAWSVPVPLGANVLTF
>-|TRBV6-6|TRBJ1-6|-
TGTGCCAGCAGATCATGGGATTCACCCCTCCACTTT
CASRSWDSPLHF
>-|TRBV6-6|TRBJ1-1|-
TGTGCCAGCAGAGGGACGGTGGACACTGAAGCTTTCTTT
CASRGTVDTEAFF
>-|TRBV9|TRBJ2-6|-
TGTGCCAGCAGCGTTGGGGAACCTGGGGCCAACGTCCTGACCTTC
CASSVGEPGANVLTF
>-|TRBV7-2|TRBJ2-7|few
TGTGCCAGCAGCTCGGGTGGGACTGGAACCGTGGAGCAGTACTTC
CASSSGGTGTVEQYF
>TRBD1|TRBV20-1|TRBJ1-5|many
TGCAGTGCTAGCGGGACAGTGTATAGCAATCAGCCCCAGCATTTT
CSASGTVYSNQPQHF
>-|TRBV12-3/TRBV12-4|TRBJ1-1|many
TGTGCCAGCAGTTTCGATTCCTCGAAAGGGGCTGAAGCTTTCTTT
CASSFDSSKGAEAFF
>-|TRBV19|TRBJ1-4|-
TGTGCCAGTAGCCGAACCGCCATGGCAACTAATGAAAAACTGTTTTTT
CASSRTAMATNEKLFF
>-|TRBV20-1|TRBJ1-2|-
TGCAGTGCTCGGGGGCTAGACAGTTATGGCTACACCTTC
CSARGLDSYGYTF
>-|TRBV10-3|TRBJ1-5|-
TGTGCCATCAGTTATAATAGCAATCAGCCCCAGCATTTT
CAISYNSNQPQHF
>-|TRBV7-9|TRBJ1-5|-
TGTGCCAGCAGCTTAGCGCCTAGCGGGAGGTACGAGCAGCCCCAGCATTTT
CASSLAPSGRYEQPQHF
>TRBD1|TRBV6-5|TRBJ1-1|-
TGTGCCAGCAGTTTCCTACCTAGGACAGGGATGAACACTGAAGCTTTCTTT
CASSFLPRTGMNTEAFF
>-|TRBV7-2|TRBJ1-3|-
TGTGCCAGCAGCCAAGATAGCCCCTTGGCGGCTGGAAACACCATATATTTT
CASSQDSPLAAGNTIYF
>-|TRBV12-3/TRBV12-4|TRBJ1-1|many
TGTGCCAGCACCGGGCTCAGTTCTGAAGCTTTCTTT
CASTGLSSEAFF
>-|TRBV20-1|TRBJ2-7|-
TGCAGTGCTAGGGATCGAGTAGCCCCGACCTACGAGCAGTACTTC
CSARDRVAPTYEQYF
>TRBD2|TRBV20-1|TRBJ2-7|-
TGCAGTGCTAGAGGAGGTAGCGGGAGAGGCCGCGAGCAGTACTTC
CSARGGSGRGREQYF
>TRBD2|TRBV10-3|TRBJ2-7|-
TGTGCCATCAGTGCTAGAGATAGCGCGGGAGGATCCTACGAGCAGTACTTC
CAISARDSAGGSYEQYF